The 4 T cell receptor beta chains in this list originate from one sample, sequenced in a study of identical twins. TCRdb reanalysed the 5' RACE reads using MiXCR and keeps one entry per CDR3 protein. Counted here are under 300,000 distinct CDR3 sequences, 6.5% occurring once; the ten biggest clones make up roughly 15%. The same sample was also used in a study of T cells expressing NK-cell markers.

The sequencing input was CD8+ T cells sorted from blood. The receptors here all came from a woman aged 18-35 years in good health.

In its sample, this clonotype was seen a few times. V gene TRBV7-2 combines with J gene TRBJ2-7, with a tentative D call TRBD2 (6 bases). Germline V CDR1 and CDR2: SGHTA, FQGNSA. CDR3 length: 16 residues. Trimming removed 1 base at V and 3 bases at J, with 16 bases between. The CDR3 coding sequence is TGTGCCAGCAGCTTAGACCGGCGGGGAAGGGGCTACGAGCAGTACTTC. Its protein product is CASSLDRRGRGYEQYF.

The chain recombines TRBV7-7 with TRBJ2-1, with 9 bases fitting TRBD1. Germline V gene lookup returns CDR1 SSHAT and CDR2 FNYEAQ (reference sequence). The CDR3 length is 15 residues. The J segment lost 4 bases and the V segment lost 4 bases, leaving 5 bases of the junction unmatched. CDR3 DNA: TGTGCCAGCAGCTCGGGACAGGGTTTTTACAATGAGCAGTTCTTC. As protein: CASSSGQGFYNEQFF.

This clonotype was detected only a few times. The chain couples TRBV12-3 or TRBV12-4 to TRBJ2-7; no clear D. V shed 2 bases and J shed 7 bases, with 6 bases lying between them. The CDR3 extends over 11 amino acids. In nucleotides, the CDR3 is TGTGCCAGCAGTTTATTGGAGGAGCAGTACTTC. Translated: CASSLLEEQYF.

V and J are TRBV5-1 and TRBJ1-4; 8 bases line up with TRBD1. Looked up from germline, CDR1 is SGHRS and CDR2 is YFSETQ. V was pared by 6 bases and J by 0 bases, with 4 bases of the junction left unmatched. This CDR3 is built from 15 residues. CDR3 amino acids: CASKQGVTTNEKLFF. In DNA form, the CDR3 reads TGCGCCAGCAAACAGGGGGTTACAACTAATGAAAAACTGTTTTTT.